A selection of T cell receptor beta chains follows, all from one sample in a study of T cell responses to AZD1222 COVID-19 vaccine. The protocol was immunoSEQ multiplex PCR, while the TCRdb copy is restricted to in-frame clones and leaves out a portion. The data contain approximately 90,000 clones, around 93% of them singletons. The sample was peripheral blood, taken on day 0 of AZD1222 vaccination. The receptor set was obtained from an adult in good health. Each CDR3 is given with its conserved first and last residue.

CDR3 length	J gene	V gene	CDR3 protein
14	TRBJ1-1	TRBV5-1	CASSSSGGPTEAFF
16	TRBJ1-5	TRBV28	CASSHRGTGVRQPQHF
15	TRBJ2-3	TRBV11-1	CASSLRGNPTDTQYF
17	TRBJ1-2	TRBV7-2	CASSSGGIGVLNYGYTF
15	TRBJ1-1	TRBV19	CASSTPSAPNTEAFF
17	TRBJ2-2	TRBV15	CATSRVRGHRGTGELFF
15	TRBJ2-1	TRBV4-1	CASSRGSSGYNEQFF
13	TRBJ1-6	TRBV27	CATRREANSPLHF
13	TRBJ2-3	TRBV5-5	CASSYLISDTQYF
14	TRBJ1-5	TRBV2	CASSLQGSNQPQHF
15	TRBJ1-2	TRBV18	CASSPLIQGAHGYTF
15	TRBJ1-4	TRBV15	CATSRLDRDSEKLFF
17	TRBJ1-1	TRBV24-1	CATSDRDVRGPRDEAFF
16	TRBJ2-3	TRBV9	CASSGRRVALSDTQYF
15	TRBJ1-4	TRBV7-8	CASSWTGGADEKLFF
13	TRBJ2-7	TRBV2	CASSGDRVSEQYF
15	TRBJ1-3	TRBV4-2	CASSQEPSSGNTIYF
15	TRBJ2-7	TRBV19	CASSIIGSTGGEQYF
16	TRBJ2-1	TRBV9	CASSVTLAGGNNEQFF
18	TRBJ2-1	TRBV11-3	CASSLDRGLAGSYNEQFF
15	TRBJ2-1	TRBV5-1	CASSLSDILYNEQFF
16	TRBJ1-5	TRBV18	CASSRTVIDSNQPQHF
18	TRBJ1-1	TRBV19	CASQHSKGRGRVDTEAFF
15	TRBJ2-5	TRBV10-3	CAISDTGKGEETQYF
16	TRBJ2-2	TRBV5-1	CASSLDPTGATGELFF
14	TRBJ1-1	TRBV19	CASSPQGTDTEAFF
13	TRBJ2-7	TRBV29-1	CSGTGTGRGEQYF
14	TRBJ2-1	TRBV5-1	CASSFGDADNEQFF
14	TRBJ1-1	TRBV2	CASSENRVNTEAFF
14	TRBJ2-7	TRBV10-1	CASSESRGGYEQYF
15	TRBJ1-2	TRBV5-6	CASSSPRGTNYGYTF
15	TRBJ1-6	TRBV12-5	CASGPYRAGGSPLHF
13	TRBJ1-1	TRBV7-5	CARSSTGETEAFF
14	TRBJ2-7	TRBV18	CASSPLGQGDEQYF
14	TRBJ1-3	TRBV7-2	CASRDDRGGNTIYF
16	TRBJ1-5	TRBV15	CATSRESAASNQPQHF
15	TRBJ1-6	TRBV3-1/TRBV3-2	CASRDREGVNSPLHF
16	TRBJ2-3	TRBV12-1	CASTRWVVGGTDTQYF
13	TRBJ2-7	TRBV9	CASSVAPGPEQYF
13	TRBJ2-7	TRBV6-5	CASSPTTSYEQYF
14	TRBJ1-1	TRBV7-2	CASSLAAKVTEAFF
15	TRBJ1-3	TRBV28	CASSSRDRDRNTIYF
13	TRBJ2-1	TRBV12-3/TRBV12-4	CASSWEGYNEQFF
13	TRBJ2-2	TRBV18	CASSPGFGRELFF
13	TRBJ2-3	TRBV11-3	CASSLSDLDTQYF
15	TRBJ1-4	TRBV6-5	CASSLRQGIGEKLFF